These T cell receptor beta chains were read from a single sample in a study of cytomegalovirus exposure and HLA in healthy donors. Clones were sequenced by immunoSEQ multiplex PCR, and TCRdb holds only the in-frame ones, with some missing. This table holds approximately 97,000 clones, roughly three quarters found once. The sequenced material came from PBMCs. These receptors were collected from a male donor in good health and CMV-seropositive. Both conserved end residues are part of each CDR3. The order of the fields is CDR3 length, J gene, clone size, D gene, V gene, CDR3 DNA, CDR3 protein. The D gene is left open where the match is weak. Clone size appears in some rows only: once, few, many, or a class for an expanded clone.

15 TRBJ2-7 . TRBD2 TRBV5-1 TGCGCCAGCAGCTTGGGGGCTAGCGGTACCTACGAGCAGTACTTC CASSLGASGTYEQYF
19 TRBJ1-4 . TRBD1 TRBV5-1 TGCGCCAGCAGCTTTGATCCGGACAGGGTGGCGGGCCGTCAGGAAAAACTGTTTTTT CASSFDPDRVAGRQEKLFF
17 TRBJ1-2 . TRBD1 TRBV2 TGTGCCAGCAGCGCCCGGCGACTTTCACAGGGGGACTATGGCTACACCTTC CASSARRLSQGDYGYTF
14 TRBJ2-7 . TRBD1 TRBV13 TGTGCCAGCAGCCCCCGGGACAGCTCCTACGAGCAGTACTTC CASSPRDSSYEQYF
15 TRBJ2-5 . . TRBV4-1 TGCGCCAGCAGCCAAGTGACTAGGCTTCAAGAGACCCAGTACTTC CASSQVTRLQETQYF
17 TRBJ2-2 . TRBD1 TRBV28 TGTGCCAGCAGTTGGGCCTTCGGACAGGCGAACACCGGGGAGCTGTTTTTT CASSWAFGQANTGELFF
16 TRBJ1-1 . TRBD1 TRBV29-1 TGCAGCGTTGAAGGTCAGGGGGGAGCGATGAACACTGAAGCTTTCTTT CSVEGQGGAMNTEAFF
16 TRBJ1-1 . TRBD1 TRBV7-6 TGTGCCAGCAGCTTAGCGCGGACAGGGGGTTTCACTGAAGCTTTCTTT CASSLARTGGFTEAFF
16 TRBJ2-7 . TRBD1 TRBV7-2 TGTGCCAGCAGCTTAGCCGGGACAGGGAAAGTCTACGAGCAGTACTTC CASSLAGTGKVYEQYF
12 TRBJ1-1 . . TRBV27 TGTGCCAGCAGTCAGGGAGGGGCTGAAGCTTTCTTT CASSQGGAEAFF
14 TRBJ1-1 . . TRBV6-1 TGTGCCAGCAGTGAAGGACGAGGGAACACTGAAGCTTTCTTT CASSEGRGNTEAFF
15 TRBJ2-2 . . TRBV7-2 TGTGCCAGCAGCCTAAAGGGACTGTACACCGGGGAGCTGTTTTTT CASSLKGLYTGELFF
14 TRBJ1-2 once TRBD1 TRBV11-3 TGTGCCAGCAGCTCAATTACAGGGGTACATGGCTACACCTTC CASSSITGVHGYTF
14 TRBJ1-2 once . TRBV30 TGTGCCTGGAGTCGCCGACTCAGTAACTATGGCTACACCTTC CAWSRRLSNYGYTF
15 TRBJ1-1 few . TRBV18 TGTGCCAGCTCACCAGGAGAGGGAGTAGGCACTGAAGCTTTCTTT CASSPGEGVGTEAFF
15 TRBJ1-4 . . TRBV28 TGTGCCAGCAGTTTTCAGGGATTGGGAAATGAAAAACTGTTTTTT CASSFQGLGNEKLFF
13 TRBJ2-5 . . TRBV5-6 TGTGCCAGCAGCTTCCCCGAGGTGGAGACCCAGTACTTC CASSFPEVETQYF
16 TRBJ2-5 . TRBD1 TRBV5-4 TGTGCCAGCAGCCGAGGAGGGACAGGGGGCCTGGAGACCCAGTACTTC CASSRGGTGGLETQYF
13 TRBJ2-5 . TRBD1 TRBV6-1 TGTGCCAGCCTCGGACAGGCGCGGGAGACCCAGTACTTC CASLGQARETQYF
16 TRBJ2-2 . . TRBV5-6 TGTGCCAGCAGCTCGCCCGGGGGGCGCTCCACCGGGGAGCTGTTTTTT CASSSPGGRSTGELFF
15 TRBJ1-4 few . TRBV4-3 TGCGCCAGCAGCCAAGTCTCAGCAACTAATGAAAAACTGTTTTTT CASSQVSATNEKLFF
16 TRBJ2-3 . . TRBV4-2 TGTGCCAGCAGCCAAATAAATCCTAGTTCCGCAGATACGCAGTATTTT CASSQINPSSADTQYF
16 TRBJ2-1 once TRBD1 TRBV19 TGTGCCAGTAGCCTCTCCCGGGACAGGGGGCTCAATGAGCAGTTCTTC CASSLSRDRGLNEQFF
17 TRBJ1-3 once . TRBV4-1 TGCGCCAGCAGCCAAGAAGGCCGACAGTACTCTGGAAACACCATATATTTT CASSQEGRQYSGNTIYF
13 TRBJ1-4 . . TRBV5-1 TGCGCCAGCTCCCTTGGGGCAGGGGAAAAACTGTTTTTT CASSLGAGEKLFF
15 TRBJ2-1 once . TRBV4-1 TGCGCCAGCAGCCTGAGGGGGGGGGCGGCCAATGAGCAGTTCTTC CASSLRGGAANEQFF
14 TRBJ1-1 . TRBD1 TRBV7-6 TGTGCCAGCAGCTTCGGACAGGCAAATTCTGAAGCTTTCTTT CASSFGQANSEAFF
15 TRBJ1-1 . TRBD1 TRBV5-1 TGCGCCAGCAGCGACCTGGGACAGGGTCGTACTGAAGCTTTCTTT CASSDLGQGRTEAFF